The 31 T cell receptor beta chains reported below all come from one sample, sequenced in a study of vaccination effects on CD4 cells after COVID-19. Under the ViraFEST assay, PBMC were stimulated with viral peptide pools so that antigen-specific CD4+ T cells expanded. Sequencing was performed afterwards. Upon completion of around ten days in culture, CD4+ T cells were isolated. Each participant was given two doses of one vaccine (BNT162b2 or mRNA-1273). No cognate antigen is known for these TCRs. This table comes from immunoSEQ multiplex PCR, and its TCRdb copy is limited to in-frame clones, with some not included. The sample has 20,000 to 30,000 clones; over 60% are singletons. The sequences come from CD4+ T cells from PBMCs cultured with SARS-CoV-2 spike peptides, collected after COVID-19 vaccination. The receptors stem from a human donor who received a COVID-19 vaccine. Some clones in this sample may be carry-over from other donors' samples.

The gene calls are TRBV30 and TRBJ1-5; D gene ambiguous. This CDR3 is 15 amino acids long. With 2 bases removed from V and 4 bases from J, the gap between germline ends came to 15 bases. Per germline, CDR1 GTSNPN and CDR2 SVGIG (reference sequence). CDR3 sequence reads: CAWSNGRLANQPQHF. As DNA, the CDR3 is TGTGCCTGGAGTAACGGCAGATTAGCTAATCAGCCCCAGCATTTT.

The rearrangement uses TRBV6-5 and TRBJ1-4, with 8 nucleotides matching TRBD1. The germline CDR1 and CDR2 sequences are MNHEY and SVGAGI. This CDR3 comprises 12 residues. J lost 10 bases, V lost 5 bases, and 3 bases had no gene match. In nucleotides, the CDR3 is TGTGCCAGCAGTCCTGGACAGGGAAAACTGTTTTTT. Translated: CASSPGQGKLFF.

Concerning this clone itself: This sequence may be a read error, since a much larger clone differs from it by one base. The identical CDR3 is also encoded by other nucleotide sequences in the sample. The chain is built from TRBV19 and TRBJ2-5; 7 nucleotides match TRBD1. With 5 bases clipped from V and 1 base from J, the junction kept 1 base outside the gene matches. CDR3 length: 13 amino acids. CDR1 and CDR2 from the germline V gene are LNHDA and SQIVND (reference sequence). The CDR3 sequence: CASSWDSQETQYF. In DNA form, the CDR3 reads TGTGCCAGTAGTTGGGACAGCCAAGAGACCCAGTACTTC.

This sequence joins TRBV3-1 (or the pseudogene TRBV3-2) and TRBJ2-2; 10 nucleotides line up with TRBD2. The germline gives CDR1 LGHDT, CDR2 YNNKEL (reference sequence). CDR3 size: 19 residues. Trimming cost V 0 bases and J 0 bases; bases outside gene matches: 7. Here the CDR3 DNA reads TGTGCCAGCAGCCAAGAAACGGGACTAGCGAATTCGAACACCGGGGAGCTGTTTTTT. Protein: CASSQETGLANSNTGELFF.

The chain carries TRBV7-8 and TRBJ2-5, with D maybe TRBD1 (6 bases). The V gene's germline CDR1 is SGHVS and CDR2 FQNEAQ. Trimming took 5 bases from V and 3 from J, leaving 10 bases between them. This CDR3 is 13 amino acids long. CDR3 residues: CASSRYREETQYF. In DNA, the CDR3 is TGTGCCAGCAGCCGCTACAGGGAAGAGACCCAGTACTTC.

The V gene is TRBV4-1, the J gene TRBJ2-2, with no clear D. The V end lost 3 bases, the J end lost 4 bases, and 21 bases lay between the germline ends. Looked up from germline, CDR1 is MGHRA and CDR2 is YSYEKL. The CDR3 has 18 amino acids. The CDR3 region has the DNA TGCGCCAGCAGCCAGCTAGTAACGACCCACCGGGTCACCGGGGAGCTGTTTTTT. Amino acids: CASSQLVTTHRVTGELFF.

The CDR3 DNA follows: TGTGCCAGCAGCGCAACGGTGGGGGATACGCAGTATTTT. This translates into CASSATVGDTQYF. The V call is TRBV9, the J call TRBJ2-3, with no clear D. V was shortened by 3 bases and J by 6 bases, with 11 bases between the two germline ends. This CDR3 has 13 amino acids. Germline CDR1 SGDLS, CDR2 YYNGEE.

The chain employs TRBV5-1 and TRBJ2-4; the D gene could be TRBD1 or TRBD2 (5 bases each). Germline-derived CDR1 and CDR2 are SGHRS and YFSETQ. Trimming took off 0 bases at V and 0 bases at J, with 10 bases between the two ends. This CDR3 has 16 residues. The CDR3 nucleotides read TGCGCCAGCAGCTTGGAATCCGGGACAGCCAAAAACATTCAGTACTTC. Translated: CASSLESGTAKNIQYF.

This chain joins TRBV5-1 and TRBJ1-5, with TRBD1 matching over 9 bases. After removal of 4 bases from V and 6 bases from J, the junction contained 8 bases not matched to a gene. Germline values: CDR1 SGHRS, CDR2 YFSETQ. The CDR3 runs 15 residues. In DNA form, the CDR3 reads TGCGCCAGCAGCCCAACAGGGGGCGACGGTCAGCCCCAGCATTTT. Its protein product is CASSPTGGDGQPQHF.

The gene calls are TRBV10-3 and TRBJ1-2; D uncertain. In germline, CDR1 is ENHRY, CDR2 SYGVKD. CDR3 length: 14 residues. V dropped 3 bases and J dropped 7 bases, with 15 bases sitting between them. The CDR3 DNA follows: TGTGCCATCAGTGATGTGGGAGGCCGTCCTGGCTACACCTTC. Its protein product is CAISDVGGRPGYTF.

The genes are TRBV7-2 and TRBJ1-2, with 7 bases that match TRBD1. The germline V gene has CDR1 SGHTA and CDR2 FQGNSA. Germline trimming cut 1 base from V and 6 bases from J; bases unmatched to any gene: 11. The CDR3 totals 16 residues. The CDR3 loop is CASSLVGRQGLDGYTF. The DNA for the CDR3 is TGTGCCAGCAGCTTAGTAGGCCGACAGGGTTTAGATGGCTACACCTTC.

DNA of the CDR3: TGTGCCAGCAGCCTAGGGAGGGACTATGGCTACACCTTC. As protein: CASSLGRDYGYTF. V gene TRBV7-8 combines with J gene TRBJ1-2; D unclear. CDR1 is SGHVS, CDR2 FQNEAQ, per germline. This CDR3 is 13 amino acids long. The V end lost 5 bases, the J end lost 3 bases, and 10 bases lay between the germline ends.

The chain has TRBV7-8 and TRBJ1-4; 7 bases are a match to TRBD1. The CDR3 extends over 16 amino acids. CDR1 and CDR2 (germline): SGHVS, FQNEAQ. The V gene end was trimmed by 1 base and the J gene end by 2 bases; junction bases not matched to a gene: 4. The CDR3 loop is CASSLDHRGTNEKLFF. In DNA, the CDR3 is TGTGCCAGCAGCTTAGACCACAGGGGTACTAATGAAAAACTGTTTTTT.

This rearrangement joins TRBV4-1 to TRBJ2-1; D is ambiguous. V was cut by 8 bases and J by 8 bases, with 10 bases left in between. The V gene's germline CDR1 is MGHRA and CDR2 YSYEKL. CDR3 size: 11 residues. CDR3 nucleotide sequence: TGCGCCAGCCCCCTGGGCCATGAGCAGTTCTTC. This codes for CASPLGHEQFF.

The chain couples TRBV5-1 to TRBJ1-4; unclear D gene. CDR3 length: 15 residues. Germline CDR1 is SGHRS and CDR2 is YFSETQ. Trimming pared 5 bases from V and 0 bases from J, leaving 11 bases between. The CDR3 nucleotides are TGCGCCAGCAGTCCGTACCTTGCAACTAATGAAAAACTGTTTTTT. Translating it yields CASSPYLATNEKLFF. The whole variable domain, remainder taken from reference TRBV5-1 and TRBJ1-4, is KAGVTQTPRYLIKTRGQQVTLSCSPISGHRSVSWYQQTPGQGLQFLFEYFSETQRNKGNFPGRFSGRQFSNSRSEMNVSTLELGDSALYLCASSPYLATNEKLFFGSGTQLSVL.

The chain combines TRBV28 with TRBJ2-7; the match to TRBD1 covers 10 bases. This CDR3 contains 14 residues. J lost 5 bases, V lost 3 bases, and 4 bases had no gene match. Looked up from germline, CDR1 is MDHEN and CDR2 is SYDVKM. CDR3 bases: TGTGCCAGCAGTTTGGACAGGGGGTACGACGAGCAGTACGTC. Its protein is CASSLDRGYDEQYV.

Here the CDR3 DNA reads TGTGCCAGCACTCCCCGGGTGGGAACAGATACGCAGTATTTT. Encoded protein: CASTPRVGTDTQYF. V gene TRBV6-6 combines with J gene TRBJ2-3; D unresolved. CDR3 length: 14 amino acids. The germline V gene has CDR1 MNHNY and CDR2 SVGAGI (reference sequence). Between the trimmed V and J ends, which lost 7 bases and 3 bases, there was a span of 14 bases.

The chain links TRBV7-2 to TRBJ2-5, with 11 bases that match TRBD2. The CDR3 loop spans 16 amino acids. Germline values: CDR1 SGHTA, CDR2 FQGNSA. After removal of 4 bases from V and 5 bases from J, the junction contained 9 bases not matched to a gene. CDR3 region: CASSSFSGGAQETQYF. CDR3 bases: TGTGCCAGCAGCTCATTTAGCGGGGGGGCACAGGAGACCCAGTACTTC.

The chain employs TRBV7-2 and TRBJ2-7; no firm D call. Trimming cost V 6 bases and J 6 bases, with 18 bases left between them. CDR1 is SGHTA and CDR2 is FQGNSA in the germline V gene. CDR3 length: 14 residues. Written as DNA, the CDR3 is TGTGCCAGCAGTGTGGCAGTGGATTCAAGCGAGCAGTACGTC. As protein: CASSVAVDSSEQYV.

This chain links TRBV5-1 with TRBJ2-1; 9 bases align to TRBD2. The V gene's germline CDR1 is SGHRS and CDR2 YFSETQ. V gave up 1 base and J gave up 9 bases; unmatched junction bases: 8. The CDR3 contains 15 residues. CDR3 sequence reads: CASSLWGGGDTEQFF. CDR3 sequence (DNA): TGCGCCAGCAGCTTGTGGGGCGGGGGGGATACTGAGCAGTTCTTC. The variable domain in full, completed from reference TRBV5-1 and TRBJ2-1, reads KAGVTQTPRYLIKTRGQQVTLSCSPISGHRSVSWYQQTPGQGLQFLFEYFSETQRNKGNFPGRFSGRQFSNSRSEMNVSTLELGDSALYLCASSLWGGGDTEQFFGPGTRLTVL.

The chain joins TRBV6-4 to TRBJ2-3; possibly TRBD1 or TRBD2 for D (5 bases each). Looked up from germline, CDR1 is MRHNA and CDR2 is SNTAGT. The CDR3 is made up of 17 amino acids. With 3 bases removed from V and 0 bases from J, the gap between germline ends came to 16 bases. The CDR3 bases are TGTGCCAGCAGTGATCGGGGCCAACCCTCTAGCACAGATACGCAGTATTTT. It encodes CASSDRGQPSSTDTQYF.

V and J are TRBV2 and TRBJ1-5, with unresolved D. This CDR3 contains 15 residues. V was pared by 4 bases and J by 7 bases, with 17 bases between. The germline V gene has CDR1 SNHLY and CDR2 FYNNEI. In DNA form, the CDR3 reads TGTGCCAGCAGTGTTGGAAAGGGCCTCTGGCAGCCCCAGCATTTT. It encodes CASSVGKGLWQPQHF.

CDR3 sequence (DNA): TGCGCCAGCAGCCGCGGACAGGGAGGCGAGCAGTACGTC. Protein: CASSRGQGGEQYV. The chain couples TRBV5-1 to TRBJ2-7; 8 nucleotides line up with TRBD1. The CDR3 contains 13 residues. V lost 4 bases to trimming and J lost 6 bases; unmatched junction nucleotides: 6. Germline CDR1 is SGHRS and CDR2 is YFSETQ.

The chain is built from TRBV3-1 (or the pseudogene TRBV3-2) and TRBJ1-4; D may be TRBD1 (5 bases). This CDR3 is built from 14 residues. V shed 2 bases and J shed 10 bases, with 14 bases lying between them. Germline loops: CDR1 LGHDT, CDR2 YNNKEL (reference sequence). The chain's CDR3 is CASSQTGGGGKLFF. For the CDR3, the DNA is TGTGCCAGCAGCCAAACCGGGGGAGGCGGAAAACTGTTTTTT.

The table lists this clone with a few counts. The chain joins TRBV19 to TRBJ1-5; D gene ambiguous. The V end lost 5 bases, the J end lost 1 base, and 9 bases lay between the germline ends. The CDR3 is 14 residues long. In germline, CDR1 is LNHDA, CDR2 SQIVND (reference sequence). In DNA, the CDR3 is TGTGCCAGTAGTTCCCAGGACAGCAATCAGCCCCAGCATTTT. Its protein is CASSSQDSNQPQHF.

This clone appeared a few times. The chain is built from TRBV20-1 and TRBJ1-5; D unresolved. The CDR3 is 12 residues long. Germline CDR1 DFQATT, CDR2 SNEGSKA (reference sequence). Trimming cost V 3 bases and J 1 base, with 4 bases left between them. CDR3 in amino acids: CSASTSNQPQHF. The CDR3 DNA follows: TGCAGTGCTAGTACGAGCAATCAGCCCCAGCATTTT.

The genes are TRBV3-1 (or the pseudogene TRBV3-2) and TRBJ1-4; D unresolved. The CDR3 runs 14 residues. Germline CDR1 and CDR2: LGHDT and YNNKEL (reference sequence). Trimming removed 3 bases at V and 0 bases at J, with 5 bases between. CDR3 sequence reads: CASSQTPTNEKLFF. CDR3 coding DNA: TGTGCCAGCAGCCAGACCCCAACTAATGAAAAACTGTTTTTT.

The CDR3 spells CAWRAGVDYGYTF. CDR3 in DNA: TGTGCCTGGAGGGCAGGGGTGGACTATGGCTACACCTTC. The V call is TRBV30, the J call TRBJ1-2, with D possibly matching TRBD1 (6 bases). Germline loops: CDR1 GTSNPN, CDR2 SVGIG (reference sequence). V lost 3 bases, J lost 3 bases, and 11 bases lay in between. The CDR3 is made up of 13 amino acids.

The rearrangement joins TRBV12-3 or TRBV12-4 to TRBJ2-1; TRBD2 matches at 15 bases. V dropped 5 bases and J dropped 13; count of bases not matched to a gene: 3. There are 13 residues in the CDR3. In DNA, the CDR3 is TGTGCCAGCAGTAGGACTAGCGGGGGGGGACAGTTCTTC. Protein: CASSRTSGGGQFF.

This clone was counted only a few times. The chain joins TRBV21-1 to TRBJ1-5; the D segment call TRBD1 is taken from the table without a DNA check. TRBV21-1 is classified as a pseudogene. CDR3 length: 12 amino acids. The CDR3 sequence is CASNPGNQPQHF. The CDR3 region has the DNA TGTGCCAGCAACCCAGGGAACCAGCCCCAGCATTTT.

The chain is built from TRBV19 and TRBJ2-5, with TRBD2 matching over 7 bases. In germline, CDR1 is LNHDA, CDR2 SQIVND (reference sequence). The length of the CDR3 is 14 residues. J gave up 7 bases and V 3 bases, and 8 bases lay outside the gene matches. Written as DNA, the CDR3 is TGTGCCAGTAGTATTCCGGCTTCGGGAGGGACCCAGTACTTC. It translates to CASSIPASGGTQYF.